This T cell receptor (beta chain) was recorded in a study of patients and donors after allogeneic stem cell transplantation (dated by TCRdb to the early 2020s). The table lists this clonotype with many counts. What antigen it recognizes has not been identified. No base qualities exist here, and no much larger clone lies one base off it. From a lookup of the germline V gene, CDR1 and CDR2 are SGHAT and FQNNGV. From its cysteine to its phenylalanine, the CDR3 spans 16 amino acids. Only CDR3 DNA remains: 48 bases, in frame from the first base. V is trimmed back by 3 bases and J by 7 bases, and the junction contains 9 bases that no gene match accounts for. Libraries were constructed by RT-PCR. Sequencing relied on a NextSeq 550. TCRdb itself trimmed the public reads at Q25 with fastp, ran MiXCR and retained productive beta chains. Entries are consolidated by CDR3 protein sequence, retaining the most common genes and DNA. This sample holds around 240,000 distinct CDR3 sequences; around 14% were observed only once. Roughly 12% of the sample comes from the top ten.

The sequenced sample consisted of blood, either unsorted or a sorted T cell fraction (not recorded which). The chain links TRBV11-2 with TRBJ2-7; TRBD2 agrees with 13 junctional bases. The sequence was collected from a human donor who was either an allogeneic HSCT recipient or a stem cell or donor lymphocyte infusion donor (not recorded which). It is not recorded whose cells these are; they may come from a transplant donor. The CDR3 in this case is CASSFGGTSGKGEQYF. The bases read TGTGCCAGCAGCTTCGGCGGGACTAGCGGGAAGGGGGAGCAGTACTTC.